Here is one T cell receptor beta chain with its context. Its antigen is not known. This CDR3 is built from 15 residues. Trimming took 4 bases from V and 3 from J, leaving 13 bases between them. The V gene's germline CDR1 is MNHEY and CDR2 SVGEGT. Treatment in this sample: roughly 11-day PBMC culture with coronavirus spike peptide pools or control peptides (ViraFEST assay). ViraFEST used peptide pools to expand antigen-specific T cells and subsequently sequenced their TCRs. This record comes from a study of vaccination and CD4 T cells after COVID-19. Study as a whole: Collection of post-vaccine samples followed dose two by a median approximately 69 days, spanning a range of 14 to 241. Overall study findings and caveats: Although the median of SARS-CoV-2-reactive clonotypes rose from around 20 to 38, the change was not significant.

The Oncomine TCR Beta short-read assay sequenced DNA from cultured CD4+ T cells. TCRdb recomputed calls from the PCR reads with MiXCR, one row per CDR3 protein. The sample has about 15,000 distinct CDR3 sequences, around three quarters seen once. Sequencing input: CD4+ T cells from blood, cultured in vitro. This chain links TRBV6-2 or TRBV6-3 with TRBJ1-5; D gene unclear. The source of this sequence is a human donor who had recovered from COVID-19. CDR3 sequence: CASSSMVVPNQPQHF. In nucleotides, the CDR3 is TGTGCCAGCAGTTCTATGGTCGTGCCCAATCAGCCCCAGCATTTT.